Following are 26 T cell receptor beta chains from one sample sequenced in a study of Graves' ophthalmopathy and Graves' hyperthyroidism. Investigators amplified TCR beta CDR3 regions from RNA transcripts. RT-PCR was first run with HTBI primers, then multiplex PCR in a second round. In TCRdb, the multiplex PCR reads were re-called with MiXCR into one record per CDR3 protein. The sample includes over 150,000 distinct CDR3 sequences, 30% to 45% of them seen just once. Sequencing used peripheral blood. All receptors come from a woman aged 40 to 55 with Graves' ophthalmopathy.

The chain is built from TRBV6-1 and TRBJ1-5; D not certain. Deletions cut 1 base from V and 2 bases from J, with 15 bases between. The CDR3 extends over 17 amino acids. The germline CDR1 and CDR2 sequences are MNHNS and SASEGT. Here the CDR3 reads CASSEVSRNRGNQPQHF. The CDR3 coding sequence is TGTGCCAGCAGTGAAGTTAGTCGGAATCGTGGCAATCAGCCCCAGCATTTT.

This clonotype was observed many times. The gene calls are TRBV6-5 and TRBJ1-1, with D unresolved. CDR3 length equals 13 residues. V shed 2 bases and J shed 7 bases, with 11 bases lying between them. Germline V gives CDR1 MNHEY, CDR2 SVGAGI. The DNA of the CDR3 is TGTGCCAGCAGTTACAAGGCCGGAATTGAAGCTTTCTTT. Its translation: CASSYKAGIEAFF.

This clonotype was counted at least ten times. The chain couples TRBV6-2 or TRBV6-3 to TRBJ1-1; D uncertain. The CDR3 spans 14 residues. Germline assignment: CDR1 MNHEY and CDR2 SVGEGT. Trimming took 7 bases from V and 1 from J, leaving 13 bases between them. CDR3 sequence (DNA): TGTGCCAGCACACTCGGGATAGGGAACACTGAAGCTTTCTTT. It codes for CASTLGIGNTEAFF.

The chain couples TRBV12-3 or TRBV12-4 to TRBJ2-2, with D uncertain. The CDR3 is 12 residues long. V shed 2 bases and J shed 8 bases, with 6 bases lying between them. The CDR3 here is CASSLFAGELFF. CDR3 bases: TGTGCCAGCAGTTTATTTGCGGGGGAGCTGTTTTTT.

This clonotype was seen many times. The gene calls are TRBV5-5 and TRBJ2-2; the D is unclear. Germline-derived CDR1 and CDR2 are SGHKS and YYEKEE (reference sequence). The CDR3 extends over 11 amino acids. V was cut by 1 base and J by 7 bases, with 2 bases left in between. The CDR3 reads CASSLFGELFF. The CDR3 nucleotides read TGTGCCAGCAGCTTGTTCGGGGAGCTGTTTTTT.

This clonotype has a count of ten or more. The chain employs TRBV12-3 or TRBV12-4 and TRBJ1-2, with 8 bases lining up with TRBD1. The CDR3 covers 13 residues. V lost 7 bases to trimming and J lost 2 bases; unmatched junction nucleotides: 3. The CDR3: CASTQGANYGYTF. CDR3 bases: TGTGCCAGCACCCAGGGGGCGAACTATGGCTACACCTTC.

This clonotype was observed many times. The J gene is TRBJ2-2, the V gene TRBV19; 9 nucleotides match TRBD2. This CDR3 spans 18 amino acids. Per the germline V gene, CDR1 is LNHDA and CDR2 is SQIVND (reference sequence). J gave up 3 bases and V 3 bases, and 11 bases lay outside the gene matches. The CDR3 region is CASSMRGGRRSYTGELFF. Written as DNA, the CDR3 is TGTGCCAGTAGTATGCGGGGGGGCAGGAGGTCCTACACCGGGGAGCTGTTTTTT.

This clonotype was recorded at least ten times. The CDR3 DNA reads TGCGCCAGCAGCTTGGCCTTTTCCGAGAGGTTCTACGAGCAGTACTTC. This sequence encodes CASSLAFSERFYEQYF. The genes are TRBV5-1 and TRBJ2-7, with D uncertain. The CDR3 consists of 16 residues. CDR1 SGHRS and CDR2 YFSETQ come from the germline V gene. V was shortened by 0 bases and J by 3 bases, with 16 bases between the two germline ends.

This clonotype was detected many times. V usage is TRBV5-8 and J usage is TRBJ1-1; D unclear. The V gene lost 1 base and the J gene lost 3 bases, with 7 bases spanning the gap. The CDR3 has 13 residues. Per germline, CDR1 SGHTS and CDR2 YDEGEE. For the CDR3, the DNA is TGTGCCAGCAGCTTGACGTCGGACACTGAAGCTTTCTTT. Residues: CASSLTSDTEAFF.

The gene calls are TRBV30 and TRBJ2-5, with D unresolved. Trimming pared 1 base from V and 4 bases from J, leaving 13 bases between. This CDR3 comprises 14 residues. Germline CDR1 is GTSNPN and CDR2 is SVGIG (reference sequence). The CDR3 loop is CAWSAGASPETQYF. The DNA of the CDR3 is TGTGCCTGGAGTGCAGGTGCCTCCCCAGAGACCCAGTACTTC.

This clonotype has a count of ten or more. V gene TRBV9 combines with J gene TRBJ1-6; 8 bases agree with TRBD1. CDR1 SGDLS and CDR2 YYNGEE come from the germline V gene. V was clipped by 4 bases and J by 7 bases; unmatched bases: 7. The CDR3 spans 15 residues. Written as DNA, the CDR3 is TGTGCCAGCAGCCCTGGACAGGGAAAAAATTCACCCCTCCACTTT. Residues: CASSPGQGKNSPLHF. The variable domain in full, with the rest retrieved from reference TRBV9 and TRBJ1-6, is DSGVTQTPKHLITATGQRVTLRCSPRSGDLSVYWYQQSLDQGLQFLIQYYNGEERAKGNILERFSAQQFPDLHSELNLSSLELGDSALYFCASSPGQGKNSPLHFGNGTRLTVT.

This clonotype was seen at least ten times. V and J are TRBV12-3 or TRBV12-4 and TRBJ2-2; 7 nucleotides agree with TRBD1. V was clipped by 6 bases and J by 4 bases; unmatched bases: 8. The CDR3 has 15 residues. The chain's CDR3 is CASSSRQGSTGELFF. The CDR3, as DNA: TGTGCCAGCAGCAGTAGACAGGGTAGCACCGGGGAGCTGTTTTTT.

This clonotype was picked up many times. The chain links TRBV11-2 to TRBJ1-3; D gene uncertain. The CDR3 extends over 14 amino acids. Germline V gives CDR1 SGHAT, CDR2 FQNNGV. With 6 bases removed from V and 0 bases from J, the gap between germline ends came to 9 bases. CDR3 coding DNA: TGTGCCAGCAGAAGACCCTACTCTGGAAACACCATATATTTT. This sequence encodes CASRRPYSGNTIYF.

The rearrangement links TRBV3-1 to TRBJ1-5; no clear D. Germline V gene lookup returns CDR1 LGHDT and CDR2 YNNKEL (reference sequence). V was cut by 6 bases and J by 4 bases, with 13 bases left in between. The CDR3 totals 14 residues. In nucleotides, the CDR3 is TGTGCCAGCAGTTTCTCAATGGGGAATCAGCCCCAGCATTTT. Its translation: CASSFSMGNQPQHF.

This clonotype occurred many times. This may stem from a read error, because a much larger clone lies one nucleotide away. V gene TRBV6-2 or TRBV6-3 combines with J gene TRBJ1-1, with a possible D match to TRBD1 (6 bases). V was pared by 2 bases and J by 0 bases, with 7 bases between. The CDR3 is 14 residues long. Germline CDR1 and CDR2: MNHEY and SVGEGT. The CDR3 is CASSYGDMNTEAFF. CDR3 bases: TGTGCCAGCAGTTACGGGGACATGAACACTGAAGCTTTCTTT.

The chain carries TRBV11-2 and TRBJ1-3, with 7 bases aligning to TRBD1. Germline V gene data show CDR1 as SGHAT and CDR2 as FQNNGV. The V and J ends lost 3 bases and 0 bases, in that order; junction bases with no gene match: 5. CDR3 length: 16 amino acids. The CDR3 spells CASSFRGKVSGNTIYF. CDR3 in DNA: TGTGCCAGCAGCTTCAGGGGGAAGGTCTCTGGAAACACCATATATTTT.

At least ten counts were recorded for this clonotype. The rearrangement uses TRBV18 and TRBJ1-5; 7 nucleotides agree with TRBD1. With 6 bases clipped from V and 3 bases from J, the junction kept 5 bases outside the gene matches. Germline V CDR1 and CDR2: KGHSH, LQKENI. The CDR3 loop spans 14 amino acids. CDR3: CASSSTGLNQPQHF. CDR3 DNA: TGTGCCAGCTCGTCGACAGGGCTCAATCAGCCCCAGCATTTT. Based on the CDR3 plus reference TRBV18 and TRBJ1-5, the full variable domain is NAGVMQNPRHLVRRRGQEARLRCSPMKGHSHVYWYRQLPEEGLKFMVYLQKENIIDESGMPKERFSAEFPKEGPSILRIQQVVRGDSAAYFCASSSTGLNQPQHFGDGTRLSIL.

The V and J genes are TRBV28 and TRBJ2-5; maybe TRBD1 (5 bases). The germline V gene has CDR1 MDHEN and CDR2 SYDVKM. The CDR3 has 13 residues. V gave up 2 bases and J gave up 6 bases, with 10 bases separating them. CDR3 sequence: CASSLQGSKTQYF. The CDR3 DNA reads as TGTGCCAGCAGTTTACAGGGTTCGAAGACCCAGTACTTC. Full variable domain (outside the CDR3, taken from reference TRBV28 and TRBJ2-5): DVKVTQSSRYLVKRTGEKVFLECVQDMDHENMFWYRQDPGLGLRLIYFSYDVKMKEKGDIPEGYSVSREKKERFSLILESASTNQTSMYLCASSLQGSKTQYFGPGTRLLVL.

This clonotype was observed at least ten times. Germline is not matched at one junction end, which may reflect a read error. The V and J genes are TRBV7-7 and TRBJ1-6; no clear D gene. Germline loops: CDR1 SSHAT, CDR2 FNYEAQ (reference sequence). The CDR3 covers 12 residues. In DNA form, the CDR3 reads TGTGCTAGCAGCTTAGTTAATTCACCCCTCCACTTT. This encodes CASSLVNSPLHF.

The chain links TRBV11-1 to TRBJ2-1, with TRBD1 matching over 8 bases. Germline V lookup: CDR1 SGHAT, CDR2 FQDESV (reference sequence). Trimming cost V 7 bases and J 0 bases; bases outside gene matches: 14. The CDR3 has 18 residues. CDR3 residues: CASTPRGQGSDSYNEQFF. CDR3 bases: TGTGCCAGCACCCCTCGCGGACAGGGCAGTGACTCCTACAATGAGCAGTTCTTC.

This clonotype was picked up many times. This sequence joins TRBV7-3 and TRBJ1-6; 7 bases agree with TRBD1. The CDR3 sequence is 15 residues long. V gave up 5 bases and J gave up 8 bases; unmatched junction bases: 9. Germline V lookup: CDR1 SGHTA, CDR2 FQGTGA. The DNA of the CDR3 is TGTGCCAGCAGCGCAGGACAGGTTGGCGATTCACCCCTCCACTTT. Translation gives CASSAGQVGDSPLHF.

This clonotype was counted ten times or more. The J gene is TRBJ1-1, the V gene TRBV27; no clear D gene. V lost 7 bases and J 5 bases, leaving 8 bases between the germline ends. Germline CDR1 MNHEY, CDR2 SMNVEV (reference sequence). CDR3 length: 11 residues. CDR3 amino acids: CASILGTEAFF. The CDR3, as DNA: TGTGCCAGCATATTGGGTACTGAAGCTTTCTTT.

The chain joins TRBV7-2 to TRBJ1-6; D gene unclear. V was clipped by 6 bases and J by 0 bases, with 12 bases between them. The germline V gene encodes CDR1 SGHTA and CDR2 FQGNSA. The CDR3 contains 16 residues. The CDR3 DNA sequence: TGTGCCAGCAGTCCACGACTGAGCTCCTATAATTCACCCCTCCACTTT. It encodes CASSPRLSSYNSPLHF.

The table lists this clonotype with many counts. The CDR3 protein is CASSLEGRGLGNTEAFF. CDR3 DNA sequence: TGTGCCAGCAGTTTAGAGGGCAGGGGGTTAGGGAACACTGAAGCTTTCTTT. The chain employs TRBV12-3 or TRBV12-4 and TRBJ1-1; 7 positions agree with TRBD1. The CDR3 runs to 17 residues. V shed 1 base and J 1 base; nucleotides not matched to a gene: 9.

This clonotype occurred many times. V and J are TRBV19 and TRBJ1-1, with 7 bases identical to TRBD1. V shed 2 bases and J 1 base; nucleotides not matched to a gene: 1. Germline CDR1 is LNHDA and CDR2 is SQIVND (reference sequence). CDR3 length: 14 residues. The CDR3 region is CASSITGENTEAFF. CDR3 coding DNA: TGTGCCAGTAGTATAACAGGGGAGAACACTGAAGCTTTCTTT.

The gene calls are TRBV6-5 and TRBJ2-7, with D maybe TRBD1 (5 bases). The CDR3 is 13 amino acids. Trimming cost V 2 bases and J 3 bases, with 8 bases left between them. Germline-derived CDR1 and CDR2 are MNHEY and SVGAGI. The CDR3 DNA reads TGTGCCAGCAGTTACAGACAGCACTACGAGCAGTACTTC. This translates into CASSYRQHYEQYF.